The entry that follows covers one T cell receptor (beta chain) sequence. The V gene's germline CDR1 is MNHEY and CDR2 SVGAGI. Between the trimmed V and J ends, which lost 5 bases and 6 bases, there was a span of 14 bases. CDR3 length: 13 amino acids. The data derive from a study of blood T cell repertoires in COVID-19. Study background: Italy, Spain and the United States were the sources of the convalescent and acute COVID-19 samples.

As processed by the authors: By means of reference gene primer amplification, nucleated cell counts were estimated. Only in-frame clones appear in the TCRdb table, and some are missing; sequencing was by immunoSEQ multiplex PCR. V, J and clone size were drawn from that table, and D and trimming were deduced from the DNA. Of some 200,000 clones listed, around nine tenths are singletons. The specimen was peripheral blood. The source of this sequence is a woman in her sixties or seventies with COVID-19, enrolled during active disease. The chain links TRBV6-5 to TRBJ2-7, with a tentative D call TRBD2 (6 bases). The CDR3 DNA follows: TGTGCCAGCAGTCCCGGGACTGGGATCGAGCAGTACTTC. This codes for CASSPGTGIEQYF.